The TCR beta chain under discussion was sequenced for a study of T cell responses to AZD1222 COVID-19 vaccine. The assay was immunoSEQ multiplex PCR, and TCRdb's table has in-frame clones only and misses some. The table includes some 100,000 clones, approximately 87% detected once. Both about-4-week and about-12-week second-dose recipients were combined. V shed 4 bases and J 6 bases; nucleotides not matched to a gene: 9. Looked up from germline, CDR1 is LGHNA and CDR2 is YSLEER. The CDR3 is 15 amino acids. Study results and caveats: The span of vaccine-associated CD4 TCRs extended across spike, with dominance at 160-218 and 743-854. Clonal diversity was possibly underestimated, and white British individuals and females predominated among donors.

Worth noting for this clone: The antigen is not known.

The TCR sequence derives from an adult who received the AZD1222 COVID-19 vaccine. The sample in question was peripheral blood, obtained 28 days after the second AZD1222 dose. The rearrangement uses TRBV4-3 and TRBJ1-5, with TRBD1 matching over 7 bases. CDR3 region: CASSPTYRGSQPQHF. The CDR3 DNA reads TGCGCCAGCAGCCCGACCTACAGGGGTAGTCAGCCCCAGCATTTT.